Presented here are 25 T cell receptor beta chains from one specimen sequenced in a study of blood T cell repertoires in COVID-19. This table comes from immunoSEQ multiplex PCR, and its TCRdb copy is limited to in-frame clones, with some not included. This sample yields about 130,000 clones, of which about 79% are seen a single time; roughly 3% belongs to the top ten. The sample was peripheral blood. These TCRs come from a woman aged 80 or over with acute or convalescent COVID-19.

The V gene is TRBV7-2, the J gene TRBJ1-2, with TRBD1 as a possible D gene (6 bases). Germline V gene lookup returns CDR1 SGHTA and CDR2 FQGNSA. Trimming removed 6 bases at V and 4 bases at J, with 15 bases between. This CDR3 region has 14 residues. The CDR3 DNA reads as TGTGCCAGCAGTCTAGTTAGGGGGAGCTATGGCTACACCTTC. Translating gives CASSLVRGSYGYTF.

The chain has TRBV5-6 and TRBJ1-3, with TRBD1 matching over 7 bases. Germline loops: CDR1 SGHDT, CDR2 YYEEEE. The CDR3 runs to 15 residues. The junction had 8 bases not matched to a gene; V was cut back by 5 bases and J by 3 bases. The CDR3 reads CASSHIDRDGNTIYF. As DNA, the CDR3 is TGTGCCAGCAGTCATATTGACAGGGATGGAAACACCATATATTTT.

This clone appeared a few times. The chain links TRBV7-2 to TRBJ1-3; D is unclear. This CDR3 contains 15 residues. Trimming shortened V by 5 bases and J by 4 bases, and 15 bases separated the two germline ends. Looked up from germline, CDR1 is SGHTA and CDR2 is FQGNSA. This CDR3 reads CASSLLPSTGNTIYF. Written as DNA, the CDR3 is TGTGCCAGCAGCCTATTACCGTCCACCGGAAACACCATATATTTT.

The J gene is TRBJ1-2, the V gene TRBV5-1; 7 bases match TRBD1. V lost 4 bases and J lost 4; bases outside the gene matches: 4. Germline V gene data show CDR1 as SGHRS and CDR2 as YFSETQ. This CDR3 has 13 amino acids. In DNA, the CDR3 is TGCGCCAGCAGCCTAGACAGGGCCTATGGCTACACCTTC. It specifies CASSLDRAYGYTF. Using reference TRBV5-1 and TRBJ1-2 for the parts outside the CDR3, the full variable domain is KAGVTQTPRYLIKTRGQQVTLSCSPISGHRSVSWYQQTPGQGLQFLFEYFSETQRNKGNFPGRFSGRQFSNSRSEMNVSTLELGDSALYLCASSLDRAYGYTFGSGTRLTVV.

This clone was seen only once. This rearrangement joins TRBV27 to TRBJ1-5; tentative D call: TRBD1 (6 bases). CDR1 and CDR2 from the germline V gene are MNHEY and SMNVEV (reference sequence). The ends were cut back, 2 bases at V and 6 bases at J, with 14 bases in the middle. The CDR3 totals 15 residues. The CDR3 DNA sequence: TGTGCCAGCAGTTTAGATTCAAGAGGGGGTCAGCCCCAGCATTTT. This codes for CASSLDSRGGQPQHF.

This clone was observed a few times. The chain is built from TRBV16 and TRBJ1-1; D not certain. CDR3 length equals 15 residues. The V end lost 4 bases, the J end lost 0 bases, and 12 bases lay between the germline ends. CDR1 and CDR2 (germline): KGHSY, FQNENV. The CDR3 region has the DNA TGTGCCAGCAGCCCGGGGAGGTTCATGAACACTGAAGCTTTCTTT. Translating it yields CASSPGRFMNTEAFF. The full variable domain, its missing parts supplied by reference TRBV16 and TRBJ1-1, is GEEVAQTPKHLVRGEGQKAKLYCAPIKGHSYVFWYQQVLKNEFKFLISFQNENVFDETGMPKERFSAKCLPNSPCSLEIQATKLEDSAVYFCASSPGRFMNTEAFFGQGTRLTVV.

V and J are TRBV6-5 and TRBJ2-5; 9 bases align to TRBD1. The V gene's germline CDR1 is MNHEY and CDR2 SVGAGI. The CDR3 runs 14 residues. The trim removed 5 bases at V and 4 bases at J, leaving 5 bases unmatched. The CDR3: CASSQTGGRETQYF. The CDR3 nucleotides are TGTGCCAGCAGTCAGACAGGGGGAAGAGAGACCCAGTACTTC.

V is TRBV2 and J is TRBJ2-1; 8 nucleotides agree with TRBD2. Per the germline V gene, CDR1 is SNHLY and CDR2 is FYNNEI. CDR3 length: 15 residues. Germline trimming cut 4 bases from V and 5 bases from J; bases unmatched to any gene: 7. The CDR3 sequence is CASSVFGSGDNEQFF. DNA of the CDR3: TGTGCCAGCAGTGTATTTGGTAGCGGGGACAATGAGCAGTTCTTC.

The V call is TRBV21-1, the J call TRBJ1-2; the tabulated D call, TRBD1, remains unverified against the DNA. TRBV21-1 is a pseudogene locus. The CDR3 has 15 residues. The CDR3 loop reads CASSHRVKGVSGYTF. For the CDR3, the DNA is TGTGCCAGCAGCCATAGAGTGAAGGGGGTAAGTGGCTACACCTTC.

J is TRBJ1-1 and V is TRBV5-1, with a weak D call TRBD1 (5 bases). This CDR3 is built from 10 residues. V lost 10 bases and J lost 7, with 11 bases in between. Germline values: CDR1 SGHRS, CDR2 YFSETQ. DNA of the CDR3: TGCGCCCGCGGGGGTAATGAAGCTTTCTTT. Amino acids: CARGGNEAFF.

The V gene is TRBV7-9, the J gene TRBJ1-2, with D possibly TRBD1 on 6 matching bases. From germline, CDR1 is SEHNR and CDR2 FQNEAQ (reference sequence). The CDR3 length is 15 residues. Trimming took off 4 bases at V and 0 bases at J, with 12 bases between the two ends. The CDR3 is CASSSLDRSNYGYTF. The DNA of the CDR3 is TGTGCCAGCAGCTCCTTGGACAGATCTAACTATGGCTACACCTTC.

The J gene is TRBJ2-2, the V gene TRBV24-1; D might be TRBD2 (7 bases). The germline V gene has CDR1 KGHDR and CDR2 SFDVKD. There are 14 residues in the CDR3. Trimming cost V 7 bases and J 6 bases, with 14 bases left between them. For the CDR3, the DNA is TGTGCCACCAGGGCCCTAGGGGGGGCCGGGGAGCTGTTTTTT. As protein: CATRALGGAGELFF.

J is TRBJ2-3 and V is TRBV3-1 (or the pseudogene TRBV3-2); TRBD2 aligns across 9 bases. With 8 bases clipped from V and 5 bases from J, the junction kept 8 bases outside the gene matches. This CDR3 spans 14 amino acids. Germline CDR1 and CDR2: LGHDT and YNNKEL (reference sequence). The CDR3 DNA reads TGTGCCAGCCGCCGGAGCGGGGGGATAGATACGCAGTATTTT. Translated: CASRRSGGIDTQYF.

The chain combines TRBV11-1 with TRBJ1-1; TRBD1 is a possible D gene (6 bases). In germline, CDR1 is SGHAT, CDR2 FQDESV (reference sequence). The CDR3 extends over 13 amino acids. Trimming stripped 5 bases from V and 1 base from J, with 8 bases between. CDR3 amino acids: CASSTTGNTEAFF. The CDR3, as DNA: TGTGCCAGCAGCACGACAGGGAACACTGAAGCTTTCTTT.

The chain uses TRBV19 and TRBJ1-2; 8 bases are a match to TRBD1. Germline V gives CDR1 LNHDA, CDR2 SQIVND (reference sequence). V was clipped by 1 base and J by 6 bases; unmatched bases: 1. CDR3 length equals 13 residues. The CDR3 region has the DNA TGTGCCAGTAGTATAGGGACAGGGAATGGCTACACCTTC. This encodes CASSIGTGNGYTF.

The gene calls are TRBV6-1 and TRBJ1-2; D possibly corresponds to TRBD1 (5 bases). V lost 0 bases to trimming and J lost 7 bases, with 18 bases between them. CDR1 is MNHNS and CDR2 is SASEGT in the germline V gene. The CDR3 is made up of 16 amino acids. The CDR3 reads CASSEAAERRGRGYTF. For the CDR3, the DNA is TGTGCCAGCAGTGAAGCGGCTGAGAGGAGGGGCCGTGGCTACACCTTC.

Concerning this clone itself: The sample holds other DNA sequences that translate to the same CDR3. V gene TRBV6-1 combines with J gene TRBJ2-7; 9 bases match TRBD1. V trimming: 3 bases; J trimming: 2 bases; junction bases outside the gene matches: 2. Germline-derived CDR1 and CDR2 are MNHNS and SASEGT. CDR3 length equals 14 residues. The CDR3 sequence: CASSETGGTYEQYF. The DNA for the CDR3 is TGTGCCAGCAGTGAGACAGGGGGTACCTACGAGCAGTACTTC.

The chain carries TRBV4-1 and TRBJ2-3; 7 positions agree with TRBD1. CDR3 length: 15 residues. Germline CDR1 MGHRA, CDR2 YSYEKL. The J segment lost 3 bases and the V segment lost 0 bases, leaving 3 bases of the junction unmatched. This CDR3 reads CASSQERQGTDTQYF. The CDR3 DNA reads as TGCGCCAGCAGCCAAGAGCGACAGGGTACAGATACGCAGTATTTT.

The chain recombines TRBV5-1 with TRBJ2-3, with 12 bases identical to TRBD2. Germline CDR1 reads SGHRS; CDR2 reads YFSETQ. The CDR3 is made up of 16 amino acids. The ends lost 4 bases at V and 0 bases at J; junction bases unmatched: 3. The CDR3 sequence is CASSAGTSGSTDTQYF. CDR3 DNA: TGCGCCAGCAGCGCGGGGACTAGCGGGAGCACAGATACGCAGTATTTT.

V is TRBV7-9 and J is TRBJ2-3; D perhaps matches TRBD1 (5 bases). The length of the CDR3 is 15 residues. Germline CDR1 reads SEHNR; CDR2 reads FQNEAQ (reference sequence). Trimming stripped 2 bases from V and 3 bases from J, with 12 bases between. CDR3 sequence reads: CASSLKGDLTDTQYF. Written as DNA, the CDR3 is TGTGCCAGCAGCTTAAAAGGGGATCTGACAGATACGCAGTATTTT.

This chain connects TRBV21-1 to TRBJ2-5; the table names TRBD1, a call not compared with the DNA. TRBV21-1 is a known pseudogene. The CDR3 contains 16 residues. The CDR3 loop is CASSSPGQTLKKTQYF. CDR3 in DNA: TGTGCCAGCAGCTCGCCGGGACAGACTTTAAAAAAGACCCAGTACTTC.

This clone has just a few counts. The V gene is TRBV2, the J gene TRBJ1-5; D is possibly TRBD1 (5 bases). Germline-derived CDR1 and CDR2 are SNHLY and FYNNEI. The CDR3 totals 15 residues. V lost 4 bases to trimming and J lost 0 bases, with 10 bases between them. CDR3 sequence: CASSGGRNSNQPQHF. The CDR3 region has the DNA TGTGCCAGCAGTGGGGGGAGGAATAGCAATCAGCCCCAGCATTTT.

V gene TRBV7-2 combines with J gene TRBJ2-5, with D possibly TRBD2 on 5 matching bases. Germline values: CDR1 SGHTA, CDR2 FQGNSA. The CDR3 sequence is 15 residues long. V lost 4 bases and J 3 bases, leaving 15 bases between the germline ends. CDR3 sequence (DNA): TGTGCCAGCAGCTCCATGACTACCTTGAAAGAGACCCAGTACTTC. Encoded protein: CASSSMTTLKETQYF. Drawing the rest from reference TRBV7-2 and TRBJ2-5, the complete variable domain is GAGVSQSPSNKVTEKGKDVELRCDPISGHTALYWYRQSLGQGLEFLIYFQGNSAPDKSGLPSDRFSAERTGGSVSTLTIQRTQQEDSAVYLCASSSMTTLKETQYFGPGTRLLVL.

This clone was seen more than once but under ten times. The V call is TRBV6-5, the J call TRBJ1-1; D is unclear. Trimming cost V 6 bases and J 1 base, with 12 bases left between them. CDR3 size: 14 residues. CDR1 and CDR2 (germline): MNHEY, SVGAGI. The CDR3 spells CASRRAQTNTEAFF. In nucleotides, the CDR3 is TGTGCCAGCAGGCGGGCGCAGACGAACACTGAAGCTTTCTTT.

The chain carries TRBV7-9 and TRBJ1-1; D possibly corresponds to TRBD1 (6 bases). V lost 1 base and J lost 3, with 12 bases in between. The CDR3 loop spans 15 amino acids. Germline V gene data show CDR1 as SEHNR and CDR2 as FQNEAQ (reference sequence). Here the CDR3 DNA reads TGTGCCAGCAGCTTAGATTGGGGGCCGTACACTGAAGCTTTCTTT. Its translation: CASSLDWGPYTEAFF.